The 18 T cell receptor beta chains listed next were all sequenced from one sample in a study of blood T cell repertoires in COVID-19. Produced via immunoSEQ multiplex PCR; TCRdb's table is partial and in-frame only. The sample shows roughly 57,000 clones, about three quarters of them seen only once. Material: peripheral blood. The receptors come from a man between 70 and 80 years old with active or convalescent COVID-19.

This clone was recorded only once. The chain is built from TRBV12-5 and TRBJ2-3, with D uncertain. The CDR3 sequence is 15 residues long. Germline-derived CDR1 and CDR2 are LGHNT and FRNRAP. V dropped 0 bases and J dropped 0 bases, with 7 bases sitting between them. In DNA, the CDR3 is TGTGCTAGTGGTTTGGTACAAATTAGCACAGATACGCAGTATTTT. This sequence encodes CASGLVQISTDTQYF.

The rearrangement uses TRBV24-1 and TRBJ1-2, with D possibly being TRBD1 (5 bases). There are 14 residues in the CDR3. With 1 base removed from V and 8 bases from J, the gap between germline ends came to 13 bases. CDR1 KGHDR and CDR2 SFDVKD come from the germline V gene. CDR3 nucleotides: TGTGCCACCAGTGATTTCAACCAGGGTCGCGGCTACACCTTC. It codes for CATSDFNQGRGYTF.

This chain joins TRBV2 and TRBJ1-3, with 8 nucleotides matching TRBD1. The CDR3 has 14 residues. Germline-derived CDR1 and CDR2 are SNHLY and FYNNEI. V was pared by 6 bases and J by 3 bases, with 4 bases of the junction left unmatched. The CDR3 sequence: CASSPTGVGNTIYF. The CDR3 bases are TGTGCCAGCAGCCCGACAGGGGTTGGAAACACCATATATTTT.

The chain couples TRBV5-1 to TRBJ1-2, with D maybe TRBD1 (5 bases). CDR3 length equals 13 residues. CDR1 and CDR2 from the germline V gene are SGHRS and YFSETQ. Trimming cost V 0 bases and J 8 bases, with 11 bases left between them. The DNA for the CDR3 is TGCGCCAGCAGCTTGGAGGGGCAGGGAGGCTACACCTTC. Translated: CASSLEGQGGYTF.

There are a few counts of this clone. The V gene is TRBV11-2, the J gene TRBJ2-5, with 7 bases fitting TRBD1. CDR3 length equals 14 residues. The germline V gene has CDR1 SGHAT and CDR2 FQNNGV. Trimming cost V 4 bases and J 5 bases; bases outside gene matches: 7. The CDR3 DNA sequence: TGTGCCAGCAGCTGGGCGACAGGGTTTGAGACCCAGTACTTC. This sequence encodes CASSWATGFETQYF.

The chain is built from TRBV6-5 and TRBJ2-2; maybe TRBD1 (5 bases). CDR1 is MNHEY and CDR2 is SVGAGI in the germline V gene. The CDR3 runs to 13 residues. Trimming left V 6 bases short and J 2 bases short, with 7 bases between. This chain's CDR3 is CASRGPNTGELFF. The CDR3 bases are TGTGCCAGCAGGGGGCCCAACACCGGGGAGCTGTTTTTT.

This clone was picked up a small number of times. The CDR3 coding sequence is TGTGCCAGCTCCAATCTGGACACTTCACCCCTCCACTTT. Protein: CASSNLDTSPLHF. This chain joins TRBV28 and TRBJ1-6; tentative D call: TRBD1 (5 bases). CDR1 and CDR2 (germline): MDHEN, SYDVKM. CDR3 length equals 13 residues. V was pared by 8 bases and J by 9 bases, with 14 bases between.

The V and J genes are TRBV6-2 or TRBV6-3 and TRBJ1-2; a possible D gene is TRBD1 (6 bases). This CDR3 spans 16 amino acids. The germline V gene encodes CDR1 MNHEY and CDR2 SVGEGT. V lost 2 bases to trimming and J lost 5 bases, with 18 bases between them. CDR3 coding DNA: TGTGCCAGCAGTTACGTCCGGGACATGGACCGATATGGCTACACCTTC. This sequence encodes CASSYVRDMDRYGYTF.

Ten or more counts support this clone. The chain carries TRBV6-5 and TRBJ1-2; 10 bases map to TRBD1. CDR3 length: 14 amino acids. CDR1 is MNHEY, CDR2 SVGAGI, per germline. The J segment lost 4 bases and the V segment lost 6 bases, leaving 5 bases of the junction unmatched. CDR3 sequence (DNA): TGTGCCAGCAGCCCCGGACAGGGGGTCTATGGCTACACCTTC. Protein: CASSPGQGVYGYTF.

The chain combines TRBV5-1 with TRBJ2-5, with TRBD2 as a possible D gene (5 bases). Germline assignment: CDR1 SGHRS and CDR2 YFSETQ. Trimming shortened V by 0 bases and J by 1 base, and 13 bases separated the two germline ends. The CDR3 is 16 amino acids. CDR3 protein: CASSLGHLGAQETQYF. The CDR3 coding sequence is TGCGCCAGCAGCTTGGGACATTTGGGAGCCCAAGAGACCCAGTACTTC.

The CDR3, as DNA: TGTGCCAGCAGCTTAGGGGGGGGTAACTATGGCTACACCTTC. As protein: CASSLGGGNYGYTF. The chain combines TRBV28 with TRBJ1-2; a possible D gene is TRBD1 (6 bases). CDR1 is MDHEN, CDR2 SYDVKM, per germline. V lost 6 bases and J 1 base, leaving 12 bases between the germline ends. The CDR3 totals 14 residues.

Only a few counts were recorded for this clone. The chain recombines TRBV7-2 with TRBJ2-5; tentative D call: TRBD2 (6 bases). The CDR3 spans 13 residues. Trimming took 3 bases from V and 10 from J, leaving 15 bases between them. Germline loops: CDR1 SGHTA, CDR2 FQGNSA. The CDR3 here is CASSFDPSGDQYF. CDR3 DNA sequence: TGTGCCAGCAGCTTTGACCCCTCGGGGGACCAGTACTTC.

The CDR3 DNA is TGTGCCAGCAGCCAAAACGGATTCCGGGTCGCCTATGGCTACACCTTC. Protein sequence: CASSQNGFRVAYGYTF. The rearrangement joins TRBV3-1 (or the pseudogene TRBV3-2) to TRBJ1-2; the D is unclear. Germline assignment: CDR1 LGHDT and CDR2 YNNKEL (reference sequence). Trimming shortened V by 2 bases and J by 4 bases, and 17 bases separated the two germline ends. CDR3 length: 16 amino acids.

The gene calls are TRBV19 and TRBJ1-5; D not resolved. The V gene lost 0 bases and the J gene lost 5 bases, with 8 bases spanning the gap. There are 14 residues in the CDR3. Germline V gene lookup returns CDR1 LNHDA and CDR2 SQIVND (reference sequence). CDR3 protein: CASSIDRSYQPQHF. CDR3 in DNA: TGTGCCAGTAGTATAGATAGAAGCTATCAGCCCCAGCATTTT.

The chain joins TRBV2 to TRBJ2-7; TRBD1 aligns across 11 bases. The germline V gene has CDR1 SNHLY and CDR2 FYNNEI. Trimming took 4 bases from V and 2 from J; bases not matched to a gene: 7. The CDR3 consists of 16 residues. The CDR3 nucleotides are TGTGCCAGCAGTGTGCTGAGGGGACAGGGGGCCTACGAGCAGTACTTC. It specifies CASSVLRGQGAYEQYF.

The chain links TRBV6-5 to TRBJ2-3, with D possibly matching TRBD2 (7 bases). Trimming took off 4 bases at V and 4 bases at J, with 15 bases between the two ends. This CDR3 comprises 15 residues. Germline assignment: CDR1 MNHEY and CDR2 SVGAGI. The CDR3 reads CASSWVAGAADTQYF. The DNA of the CDR3 is TGTGCCAGCAGTTGGGTGGCGGGGGCCGCAGATACGCAGTATTTT.

The V and J genes are TRBV15 and TRBJ2-3, with D possibly being TRBD1 (6 bases). CDR3 size: 15 residues. Germline V gene sequence: CDR1 LNHNV, CDR2 YYDKDF (reference sequence). V lost 3 bases, J lost 4 bases, and 14 bases lay in between. The CDR3 sequence is CATSRDSLGADTQYF. The CDR3 DNA reads TGTGCCACCAGCAGGGACAGTCTCGGGGCAGATACGCAGTATTTT.

The V gene is TRBV28, the J gene TRBJ1-2; TRBD1 is a possible D gene (5 bases). V was pared by 4 bases and J by 0 bases, with 18 bases between. This CDR3 is built from 17 residues. Germline loops: CDR1 MDHEN, CDR2 SYDVKM. In DNA form, the CDR3 reads TGTGCCAGCAGTTGGGGCTTCGGACCGAAATCTAACTATGGCTACACCTTC. Its translation: CASSWGFGPKSNYGYTF.